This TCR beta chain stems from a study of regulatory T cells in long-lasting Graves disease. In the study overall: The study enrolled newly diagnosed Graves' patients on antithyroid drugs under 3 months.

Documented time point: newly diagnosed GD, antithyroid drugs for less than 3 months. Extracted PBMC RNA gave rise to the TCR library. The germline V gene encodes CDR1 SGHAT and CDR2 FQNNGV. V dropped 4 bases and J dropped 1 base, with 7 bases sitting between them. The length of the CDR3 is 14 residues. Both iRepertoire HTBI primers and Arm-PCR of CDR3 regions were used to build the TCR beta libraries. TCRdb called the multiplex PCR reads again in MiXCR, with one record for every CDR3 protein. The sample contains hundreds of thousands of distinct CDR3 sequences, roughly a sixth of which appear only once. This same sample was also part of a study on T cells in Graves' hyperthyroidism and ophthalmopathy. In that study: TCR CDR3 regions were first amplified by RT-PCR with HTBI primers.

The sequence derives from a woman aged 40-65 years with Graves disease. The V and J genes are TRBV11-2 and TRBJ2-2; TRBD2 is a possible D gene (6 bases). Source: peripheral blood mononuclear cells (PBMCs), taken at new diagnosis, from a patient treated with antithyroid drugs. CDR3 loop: CASSWGGNTGELFF. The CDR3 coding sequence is TGTGCCAGCAGCTGGGGAGGGAACACCGGGGAGCTGTTTTTT.